This is a list of T cell receptor beta chains from one sample in a study of CD8 T cells in Susac syndrome. One entry per CDR3 protein, called by TCRdb with MiXCR from the immunoSEQ multiplex PCR reads. The profile covers around 71,000 distinct CDR3 sequences, with over 90% appearing a single time and 0.11% taken by the ten largest. Input material: CD4+ T cells from PBMCs. Receptors were obtained from a human donor with multiple sclerosis. Both conserved end residues are part of each CDR3. A D gene is named only where the DNA matches it firmly. Not every row has a clone size; where given, it reads once, few, many or a size class.

>TRBJ2-5|.|TRBV12-3/TRBV12-4|TRBD2
TGTGCCAGCAGTTTGGGACTAGCGCCAGAGACCCAGTACTTC
CASSLGLAPETQYF
>TRBJ2-3|.|TRBV7-2|.
TGTGCCAGCAGCTTTTCTGGGACCACAGATACGCAGTATTTT
CASSFSGTTDTQYF
>TRBJ1-1|.|TRBV3-1|TRBD1
TGTGCCAGCAGCCAAGGAGGCAGGGGGGAAGCTTTCTTT
CASSQGGRGEAFF
>TRBJ2-3|.|TRBV5-4|.
TGTGCCAGCAGCTTGCCCGGAAGGGGGACGACGGCGGATACGCAGTATTTT
CASSLPGRGTTADTQYF
>TRBJ2-1|.|TRBV5-6|TRBD1
TGTGCCAGCAGCTGGACCGGGACAGACTACAATGAGCAGTTCTTC
CASSWTGTDYNEQFF
>TRBJ2-7|.|TRBV29-1|.
TGCAGCGTTGGTAGGGGGAACGAGCAGTACTTC
CSVGRGNEQYF
>TRBJ2-3|.|TRBV6-6|.
TGTGCCAGCACTCGGACAGATACGCAGTATTTT
CASTRTDTQYF
>TRBJ2-1|few|TRBV5-1|.
TGCGCCAGCACCCATGGGATAGTTAACTGGAACAATGAGCAGTTCTTC
CASTHGIVNWNNEQFF
>TRBJ2-3|.|TRBV7-2|TRBD2
TGTGCCAGCAGCTCCGGGAGAGGGAGGGTCACAGATACGCAGTATTTT
CASSSGRGRVTDTQYF
>TRBJ1-6|.|TRBV6-1|TRBD1
TGTGCCAGCAACCCGGGACAGGGCTTTAGCTCCTATAATTCACCCCTCCACTTT
CASNPGQGFSSYNSPLHF
>TRBJ1-4|.|TRBV4-2|TRBD1
TGTGCCAGCAGCCAGCGGACAGGGGTTGAAAAACTGTTTTTT
CASSQRTGVEKLFF
>TRBJ2-1|.|TRBV4-2|TRBD2
TGTGCCAGCACCTCAAGGGCTAGCGGGGGCCTTAGCTCCTACAATGAGCAGTTCTTC
CASTSRASGGLSSYNEQFF
>TRBJ1-4|.|TRBV11-3|.
TGTGCCAGCAGCCCGCGGGACGGAGAAAAACTGTTTTTT
CASSPRDGEKLFF
>TRBJ1-2|once|TRBV7-9|.
TGTGCCAGCAGCTTTGGGTCAGAGGGTGGCTACACCTTC
CASSFGSEGGYTF
>TRBJ2-2|.|TRBV12-3/TRBV12-4|.
TGTGCCAGCAGACCACAGGCCGGGGAGCTGTTTTTT
CASRPQAGELFF
>TRBJ1-2|once|TRBV10-3|TRBD1
TGTGCCATCTCTCCCCCACAGGGGGGTGGCGGCTACACCTTC
CAISPPQGGGGYTF
>TRBJ2-5|.|TRBV5-1|TRBD2
TGCGCCAGCAGCTCCCAACTAGCGGGGGGGCAGGAGACCCAGTACTTC
CASSSQLAGGQETQYF
>TRBJ2-1|.|TRBV12-3/TRBV12-4|.
TGTGCCAGCAGGGGCCCGGGATCTTTCAATGAGCAGTTCTTC
CASRGPGSFNEQFF
>TRBJ2-5|.|TRBV12-3/TRBV12-4|.
TGTGCCAGCAGTTCGGGGGCACGAGAGACCCAGTACTTC
CASSSGARETQYF
>TRBJ1-5|.|TRBV12-3/TRBV12-4|.
TGTGCCAGCAGTTTAGCGGAAGGGGTAAGCTTTCAGCCCCAGCATTTT
CASSLAEGVSFQPQHF
>TRBJ1-2|.|TRBV7-2|.
TGTGCCAGCAGACCCCAGAGCCAATATTTCTATGGCTACACCTTC
CASRPQSQYFYGYTF
>TRBJ2-5|.|TRBV4-1|.
TGCGCCAGCAGCCAAGGAGTAGTCGCGGAGACCCAGTACTTC
CASSQGVVAETQYF
>TRBJ2-1|.|TRBV5-1|TRBD2
TGCGCCAGCAGCTTAGTACTAGCGGGGGGCGGAGGCAATGAGCAGTTCTTC
CASSLVLAGGGGNEQFF
>TRBJ2-5|.|TRBV5-1|.
TGCGCCAGCCTAGGGGGGGAGACCCAGTACTTC
CASLGGETQYF
>TRBJ2-2|.|TRBV28|.
TGTGCCAGCAGTTTATCCAGGATTAACACCGGGGAGCTGTTTTTT
CASSLSRINTGELFF
>TRBJ2-3|.|TRBV3-1|.
TGTGCCAGCAGCCGCCTAGGGACTAGCACAGATACGCAGTATTTT
CASSRLGTSTDTQYF
>TRBJ1-2|.|TRBV29-1|TRBD1
TGCAGCGTGGGAGGACAGGGAGAATATGGCTACACCTTC
CSVGGQGEYGYTF
>TRBJ2-2|.|TRBV7-9|.
TGTGCCAGCAGCTTTACAGGACTCAGCGGGGAGCTGTTTTTT
CASSFTGLSGELFF
>TRBJ2-5|.|TRBV12-3/TRBV12-4|.
TGTGCCAGCAGTTTAGCGAAAGGAGGCGCTCGGCCCCAAGAGACCCAGTACTTC
CASSLAKGGARPQETQYF
>TRBJ1-1|.|TRBV5-1|.
TGCGCCAGCAGCTTGTTACAGGGTAACACTGAAGCTTTCTTT
CASSLLQGNTEAFF
>TRBJ2-6|.|TRBV30|.
TGTGCCTGGAGCTCGGGAGTGCCCGGGCCCAACGTCCTGACTTTC
CAWSSGVPGPNVLTF
>TRBJ2-1|.|TRBV4-1|.
TGCGCCAGCAGCAGCTGGCAGGGCCTCAGCTCCTACAATGAGCAGTTCTTC
CASSSWQGLSSYNEQFF
>TRBJ2-5|.|TRBV12-3/TRBV12-4|.
TGTGCCAGCAGTTTGGAGACGGGTCCCCAAGAGACCCAGTACTTC
CASSLETGPQETQYF
>TRBJ1-3|.|TRBV12-3/TRBV12-4|TRBD1
TGTGCCAGCAGTAGAACCGGGACAGGGGATGGAAACACCATATATTTT
CASSRTGTGDGNTIYF
>TRBJ2-5|.|TRBV5-1|.
TGCGCCAGCAGCATACCACAGGGAGAAGAGACCCAGTACTTC
CASSIPQGEETQYF
>TRBJ2-7|.|TRBV7-2|.
TGTGCCAGCAGCCGGACCCGGGACGGCCCCTACGAGCAGTACTTC
CASSRTRDGPYEQYF
>TRBJ2-7|.|TRBV19|.
TGTGCCAGTAGTTCACCCAGGGGCCCCCCCTACGAGCAGTACTTC
CASSSPRGPPYEQYF
>TRBJ2-1|.|TRBV7-7|.
TGTGCTAGCAGCTTAGAACCGCTAGCGACTGAGCAGTTCTTC
CASSLEPLATEQFF
>TRBJ1-2|.|TRBV27|.
TGTGCCAGCAGTTTATCCGGACTGCCTTCCTATGGCTACACCTTC
CASSLSGLPSYGYTF
>TRBJ2-5|.|TRBV28|.
TGTGCCAGCAGTGTAACCGGTGCCCAGTACTTC
CASSVTGAQYF
>TRBJ1-3|.|TRBV7-8|.
TGTGCCAGCAGCTGGGGCCGGGGCTCTGGAAACACCATATATTTT
CASSWGRGSGNTIYF
>TRBJ1-6|.|TRBV5-1|.
TGCGCCAGCAGCCCCCGGTTCGATGGGGATTCACCCCTCCACTTT
CASSPRFDGDSPLHF
>TRBJ2-1|.|TRBV5-1|TRBD1
TGCGCCAGCAGCTTGGGACAGGGAATGAGCAATGAGCAGTTCTTC
CASSLGQGMSNEQFF
>TRBJ2-3|.|TRBV3-1|.
TGTGCCAGCAGCCAAGGGGCGATCGCAGATACGCAGTATTTT
CASSQGAIADTQYF
>TRBJ1-6|.|TRBV5-6|TRBD1
TGTGCCAGCAGCTCCGGGACAGGGATTTCACCCCTCCACTTT
CASSSGTGISPLHF
>TRBJ2-7|.|TRBV5-1|.
TGCGCCAGCAGCCACAGGACAGAAGGGTTGGCGGTCTACGAGCAGTACTTC
CASSHRTEGLAVYEQYF
>TRBJ2-6|.|TRBV5-1|.
TGCGCCAGCAGCTTGGCTAGTACAGGGTATTCGATCTCTGGGGCCAACGTCCTGACTTTC
CASSLASTGYSISGANVLTF
>TRBJ2-1|.|TRBV7-2|.
TGTGCTAGCAGCCTGGCAAGAAACAATGAGCAGTTCTTC
CASSLARNNEQFF
>TRBJ2-3|.|TRBV12-3/TRBV12-4|.
TGTGCCAGCAGTGTGGGGCGGAGAAGGCCAGATACGCAGTATTTT
CASSVGRRRPDTQYF
>TRBJ2-5|.|TRBV12-3/TRBV12-4|.
TGTGCCAGCAGTTTTCATGGGGCAGGGAAAGAGACCCAGTACTTC
CASSFHGAGKETQYF
>TRBJ2-5|.|TRBV5-1|.
TGCGCCAGCAGCTTGGCCGTCGGGAGAACACAAGAGACCCAGTACTTC
CASSLAVGRTQETQYF
>TRBJ2-1|.|TRBV6-2/TRBV6-3|TRBD1
TGTGCCAGCAGTAAATCCGGACAGGGGAGGTCCTACAATGAGCAGTTCTTC
CASSKSGQGRSYNEQFF